This T cell receptor beta chain comes out of a study of blood T cell repertoires in COVID-19. Whole-study context: Samples came from the United States, Italy and Spain, spanning acute and convalescent COVID-19. Sources were T cells, B-cell-depleted T cells, or PBMCs; the material itself was cDNA or gDNA.

Original data processing: Amplification from reference gene primers served as the basis for estimated nucleated cell counts. Measured with immunoSEQ multiplex PCR; TCRdb has only the in-frame clones, and not every one. V, J and clone size are taken as reported in that table, and D and trimming were inferred from the DNA itself. The table shows 230,000 or so clones, with approximately 81% occurring only once. Deletions cut 0 bases from V and 7 bases from J, with 6 bases between. Germline CDR1 and CDR2: MNHEY and SVGAGI. The CDR3 length is 12 residues. Sequencing used peripheral blood. The receptor was derived from a man aged 30-40 years with active or convalescent COVID-19. The chain couples TRBV6-5 to TRBJ1-2; maybe TRBD1 (5 bases). The CDR3 DNA is TGTGCCAGCAGTTACTCCGGGGGTGGCTACACCTTC. Translating it yields CASSYSGGGYTF.